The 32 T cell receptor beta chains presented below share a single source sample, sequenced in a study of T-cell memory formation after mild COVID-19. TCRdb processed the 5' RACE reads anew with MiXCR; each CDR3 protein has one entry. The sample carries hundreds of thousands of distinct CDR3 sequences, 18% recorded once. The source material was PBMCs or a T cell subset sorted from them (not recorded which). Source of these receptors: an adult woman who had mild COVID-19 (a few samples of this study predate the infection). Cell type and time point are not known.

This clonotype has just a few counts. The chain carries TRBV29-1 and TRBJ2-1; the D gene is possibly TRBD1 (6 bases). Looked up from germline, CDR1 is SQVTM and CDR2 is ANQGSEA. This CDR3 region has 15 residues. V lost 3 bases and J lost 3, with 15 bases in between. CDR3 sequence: CSVEGTDRNYNEQFF. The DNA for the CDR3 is TGCAGCGTTGAGGGAACTGACAGGAACTACAATGAGCAGTTCTTC.

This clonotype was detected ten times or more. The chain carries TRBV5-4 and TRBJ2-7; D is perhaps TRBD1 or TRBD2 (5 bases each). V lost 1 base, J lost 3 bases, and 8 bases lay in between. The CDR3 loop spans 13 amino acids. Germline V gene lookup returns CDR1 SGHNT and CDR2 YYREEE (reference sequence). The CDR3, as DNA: TGTGCCAGCAGCTTGAATGGGGGCTACGAGCAGTACTTC. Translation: CASSLNGGYEQYF.

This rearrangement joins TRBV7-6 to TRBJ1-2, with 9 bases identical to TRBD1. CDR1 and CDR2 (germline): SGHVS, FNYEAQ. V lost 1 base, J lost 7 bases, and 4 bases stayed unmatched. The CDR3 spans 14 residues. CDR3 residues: CASSLDGTGSGYTF. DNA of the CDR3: TGTGCCAGCAGCTTAGATGGGACAGGGTCTGGCTACACCTTC.

CDR3 nucleotide sequence: TGTGCCAGCAGCCAATCACTAGGTGGTACGCAGTATTTT. Translating it yields CASSQSLGGTQYF. The J gene is TRBJ2-3, the V gene TRBV14, with D perhaps matching TRBD2 (5 bases). CDR1 and CDR2 (germline): SGHDN, FVKESK. The CDR3 has 13 amino acids. Trimming cost V 2 bases and J 8 bases, with 11 bases left between them.

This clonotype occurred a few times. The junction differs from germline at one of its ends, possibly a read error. The CDR3 is CASSLGLAGVRETQYF. CDR3 sequence (DNA): TGTGCTAGCAGCTTAGGGCTAGCGGGAGTAAGAGAGACCCAGTACTTC. The rearrangement uses TRBV7-7 and TRBJ2-5, with 10 bases lining up with TRBD2. From germline, CDR1 is SSHAT and CDR2 FNYEAQ (reference sequence). The CDR3 has 16 residues.

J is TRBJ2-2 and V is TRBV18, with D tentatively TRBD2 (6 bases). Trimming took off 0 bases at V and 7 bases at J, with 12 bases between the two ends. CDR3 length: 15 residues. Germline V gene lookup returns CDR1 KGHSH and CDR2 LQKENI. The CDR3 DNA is TGTGCCAGCTCACCACCGTCGCGGGGAAGCGGGGAGCTGTTTTTT. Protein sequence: CASSPPSRGSGELFF.

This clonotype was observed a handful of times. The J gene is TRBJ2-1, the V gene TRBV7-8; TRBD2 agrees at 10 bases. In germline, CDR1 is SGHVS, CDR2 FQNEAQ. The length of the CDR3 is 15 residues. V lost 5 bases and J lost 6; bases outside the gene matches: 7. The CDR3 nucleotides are TGTGCCAGCAGCGATTCAGCGGGAGGGAGCAATGAGCAGTTCTTC. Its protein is CASSDSAGGSNEQFF. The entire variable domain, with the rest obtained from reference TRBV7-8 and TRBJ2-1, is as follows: GAGVSQSPRYKVAKRGQDVALRCDPISGHVSLFWYQQALGQGPEFLTYFQNEAQLDKSGLPSDRFFAERPEGSVSTLKIQRTQQEDSAVYLCASSDSAGGSNEQFFGPGTRLTVL.

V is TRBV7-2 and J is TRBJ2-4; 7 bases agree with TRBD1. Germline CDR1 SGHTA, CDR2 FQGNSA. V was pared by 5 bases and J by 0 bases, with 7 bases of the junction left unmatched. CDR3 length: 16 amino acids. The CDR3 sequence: CASSTGVPLAKNIQYF. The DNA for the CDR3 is TGTGCCAGCAGCACAGGGGTCCCACTAGCCAAAAACATTCAGTACTTC.

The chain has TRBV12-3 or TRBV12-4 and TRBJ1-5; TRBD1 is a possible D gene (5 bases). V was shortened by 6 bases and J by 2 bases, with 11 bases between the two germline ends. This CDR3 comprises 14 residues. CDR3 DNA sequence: TGTGCCAGCAGCAAGAAAGGGGGCAATCAGCCCCAGCATTTT. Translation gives CASSKKGGNQPQHF.

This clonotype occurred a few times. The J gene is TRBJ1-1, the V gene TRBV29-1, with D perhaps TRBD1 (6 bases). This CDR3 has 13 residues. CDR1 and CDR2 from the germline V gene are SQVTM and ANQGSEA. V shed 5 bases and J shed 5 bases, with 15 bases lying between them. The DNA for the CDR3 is TGCAGCGTTCAGGGGTCTACGTGGACTGAAGCTTTCTTT. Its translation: CSVQGSTWTEAFF.

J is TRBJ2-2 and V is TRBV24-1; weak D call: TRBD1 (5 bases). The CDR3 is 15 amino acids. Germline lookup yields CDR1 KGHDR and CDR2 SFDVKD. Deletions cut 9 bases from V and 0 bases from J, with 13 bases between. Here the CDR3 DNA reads TGTGCCACCCAGGCGGCAGGGCCGAACACCGGGGAGCTGTTTTTT. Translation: CATQAAGPNTGELFF.

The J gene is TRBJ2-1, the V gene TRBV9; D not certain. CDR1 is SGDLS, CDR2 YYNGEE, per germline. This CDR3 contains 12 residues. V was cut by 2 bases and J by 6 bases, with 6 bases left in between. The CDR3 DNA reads TGTGCCAGCAGCGTGTATGGCAATGAGCAGTTCTTC. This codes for CASSVYGNEQFF.

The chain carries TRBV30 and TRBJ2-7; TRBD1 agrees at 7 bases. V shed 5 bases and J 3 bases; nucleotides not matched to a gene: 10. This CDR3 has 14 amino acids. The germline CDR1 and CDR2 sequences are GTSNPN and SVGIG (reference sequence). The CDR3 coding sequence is TGTGCCTGGGGAACCCGGGACAGAAACTACGAGCAGTACTTC. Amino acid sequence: CAWGTRDRNYEQYF.

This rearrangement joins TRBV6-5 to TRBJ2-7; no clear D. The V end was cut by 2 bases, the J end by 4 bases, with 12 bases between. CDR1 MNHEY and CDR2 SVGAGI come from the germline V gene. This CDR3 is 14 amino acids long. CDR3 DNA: TGTGCCAGCAGTTACCTCGGATTAATATACGAGCAGTACTTC. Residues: CASSYLGLIYEQYF.

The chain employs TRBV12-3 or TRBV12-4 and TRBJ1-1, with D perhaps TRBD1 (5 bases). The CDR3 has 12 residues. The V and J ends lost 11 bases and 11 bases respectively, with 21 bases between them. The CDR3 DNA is TGTGCCCCTGGGGAGGGGACCCTAGATGCTTTCTTT. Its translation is CAPGEGTLDAFF.

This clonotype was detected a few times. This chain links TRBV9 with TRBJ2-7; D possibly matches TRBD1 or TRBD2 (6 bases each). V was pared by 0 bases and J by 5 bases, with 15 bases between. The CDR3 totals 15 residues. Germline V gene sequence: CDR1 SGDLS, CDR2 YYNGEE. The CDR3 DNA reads TGTGCCAGCAGCGTAGATGGTTGGGGGGCAAACGAGCAGTACTTC. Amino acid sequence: CASSVDGWGANEQYF.

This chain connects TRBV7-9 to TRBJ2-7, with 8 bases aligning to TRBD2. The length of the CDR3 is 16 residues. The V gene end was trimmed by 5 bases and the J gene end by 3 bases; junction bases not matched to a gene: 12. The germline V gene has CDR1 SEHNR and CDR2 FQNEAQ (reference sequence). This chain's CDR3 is CASSPAGSGRIYEQYF. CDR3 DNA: TGTGCCAGCAGCCCCGCGGGGAGCGGGAGAATCTACGAGCAGTACTTC.

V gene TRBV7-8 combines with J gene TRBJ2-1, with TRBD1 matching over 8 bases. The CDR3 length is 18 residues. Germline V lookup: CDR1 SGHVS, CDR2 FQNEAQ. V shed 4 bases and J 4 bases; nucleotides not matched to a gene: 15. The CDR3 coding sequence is TGTGCCAGCAGCTCCGCCCGTCTCCCGGGACAGGTTTACAATGAGCAGTTCTTC. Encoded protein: CASSSARLPGQVYNEQFF.

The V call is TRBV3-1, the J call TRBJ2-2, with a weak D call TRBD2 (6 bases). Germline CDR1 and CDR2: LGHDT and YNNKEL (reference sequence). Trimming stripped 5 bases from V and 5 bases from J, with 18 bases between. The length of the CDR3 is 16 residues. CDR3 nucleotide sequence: TGTGCCAGCAGCTCGACTAGGGTCCTGGATACCGGGGAGCTGTTTTTT. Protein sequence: CASSSTRVLDTGELFF.

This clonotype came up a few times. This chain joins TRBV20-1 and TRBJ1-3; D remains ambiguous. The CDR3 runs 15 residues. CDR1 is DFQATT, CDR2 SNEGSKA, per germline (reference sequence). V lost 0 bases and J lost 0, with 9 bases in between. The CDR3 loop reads CSARDQRLSGNTIYF. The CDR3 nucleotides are TGCAGTGCTAGAGATCAACGACTCTCTGGAAACACCATATATTTT.

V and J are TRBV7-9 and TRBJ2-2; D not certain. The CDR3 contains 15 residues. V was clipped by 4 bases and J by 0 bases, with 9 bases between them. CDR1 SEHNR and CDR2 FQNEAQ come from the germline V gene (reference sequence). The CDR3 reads CASSWTRANTGELFF. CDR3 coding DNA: TGTGCCAGCAGCTGGACGCGCGCGAACACCGGGGAGCTGTTTTTT.

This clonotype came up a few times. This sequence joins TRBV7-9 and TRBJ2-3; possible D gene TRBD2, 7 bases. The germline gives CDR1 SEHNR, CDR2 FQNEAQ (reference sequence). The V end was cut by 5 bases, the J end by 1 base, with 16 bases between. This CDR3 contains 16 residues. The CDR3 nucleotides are TGTGCCAGCAGCCCATGGGGGGGCCGGGGCACAGATACGCAGTATTTT. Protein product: CASSPWGGRGTDTQYF.

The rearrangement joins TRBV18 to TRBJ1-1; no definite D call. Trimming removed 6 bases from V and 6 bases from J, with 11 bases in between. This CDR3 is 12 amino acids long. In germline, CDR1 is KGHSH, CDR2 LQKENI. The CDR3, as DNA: TGTGCCAGCTCCGGACGAGTGGCTGAAGCTTTCTTT. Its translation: CASSGRVAEAFF.

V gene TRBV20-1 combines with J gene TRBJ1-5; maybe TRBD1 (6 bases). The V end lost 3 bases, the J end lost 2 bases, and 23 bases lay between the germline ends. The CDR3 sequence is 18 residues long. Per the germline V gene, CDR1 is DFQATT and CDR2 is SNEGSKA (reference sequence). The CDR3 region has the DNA TGCAGTGCTAGTCCCAGGGACACCATTCTAAGGGGCAATCAGCCCCAGCATTTT. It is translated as CSASPRDTILRGNQPQHF.

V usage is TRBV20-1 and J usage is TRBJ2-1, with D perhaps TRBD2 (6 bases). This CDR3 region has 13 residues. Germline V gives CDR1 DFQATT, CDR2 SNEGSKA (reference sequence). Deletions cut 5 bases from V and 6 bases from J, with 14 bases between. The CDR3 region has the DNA TGCAGTGCTCCCCGGCGGGGAATCAATGAGCAGTTCTTC. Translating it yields CSAPRRGINEQFF.

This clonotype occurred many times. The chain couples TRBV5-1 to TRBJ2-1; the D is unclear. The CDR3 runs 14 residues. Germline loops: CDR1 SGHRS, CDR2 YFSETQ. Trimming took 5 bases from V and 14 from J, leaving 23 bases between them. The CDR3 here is CASRDRAQNNREFF. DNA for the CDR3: TGCGCCAGCAGGGACCGGGCCCAAAATAACCGGGAGTTCTTC. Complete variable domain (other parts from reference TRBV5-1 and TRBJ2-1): KAGVTQTPRYLIKTRGQQVTLSCSPISGHRSVSWYQQTPGQGLQFLFEYFSETQRNKGNFPGRFSGRQFSNSRSEMNVSTLELGDSALYLCASRDRAQNNREFFGPGTRLTVL.

The CDR3 reads CASSSGLGLAAPYEQYF. In nucleotides, the CDR3 is TGTGCCAGCAGCTCCGGACTAGGACTAGCGGCCCCCTACGAGCAGTACTTC. V and J are TRBV7-6 and TRBJ2-7, with TRBD2 matching 10 bases. This CDR3 has 17 residues. From germline, CDR1 is SGHVS and CDR2 FNYEAQ. J gave up 2 bases and V 4 bases, and 11 bases lay outside the gene matches.

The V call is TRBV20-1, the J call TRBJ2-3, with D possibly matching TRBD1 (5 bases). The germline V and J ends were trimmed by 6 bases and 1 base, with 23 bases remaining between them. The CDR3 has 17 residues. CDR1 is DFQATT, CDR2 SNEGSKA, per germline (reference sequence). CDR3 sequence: CSAHHLLQASCTDTQYF. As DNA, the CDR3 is TGCAGTGCACATCATTTACTACAGGCCTCTTGCACAGATACGCAGTATTTT.

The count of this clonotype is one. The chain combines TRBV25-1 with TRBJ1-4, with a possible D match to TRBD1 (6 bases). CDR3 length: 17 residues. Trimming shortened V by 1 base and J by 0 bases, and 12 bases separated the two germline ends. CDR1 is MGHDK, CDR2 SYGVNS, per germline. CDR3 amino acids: CASSEWAGETTNEKLFF. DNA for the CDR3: TGTGCCAGCAGTGAATGGGCAGGGGAAACAACTAATGAAAAACTGTTTTTT.

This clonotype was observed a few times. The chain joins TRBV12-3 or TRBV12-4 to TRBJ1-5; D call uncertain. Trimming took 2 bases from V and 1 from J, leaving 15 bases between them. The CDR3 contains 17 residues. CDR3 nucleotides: TGTGCCAGCAGTTTAAATAGCCCTCCAAGGAGCAATCAGCCCCAGCATTTT. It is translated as CASSLNSPPRSNQPQHF.

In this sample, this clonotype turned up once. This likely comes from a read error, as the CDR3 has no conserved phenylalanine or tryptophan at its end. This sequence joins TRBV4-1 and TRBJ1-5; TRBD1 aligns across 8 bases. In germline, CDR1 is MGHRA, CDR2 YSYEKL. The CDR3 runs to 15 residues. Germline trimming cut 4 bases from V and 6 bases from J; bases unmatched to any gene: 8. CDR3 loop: CASSRDEDRAQPQHC. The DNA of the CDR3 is TGCGCCAGCAGCCGGGATGAGGACAGGGCTCAGCCCCAGCATTGT.

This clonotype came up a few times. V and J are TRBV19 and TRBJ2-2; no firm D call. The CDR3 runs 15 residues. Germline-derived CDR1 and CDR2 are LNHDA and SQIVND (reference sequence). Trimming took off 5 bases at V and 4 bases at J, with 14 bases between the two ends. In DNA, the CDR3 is TGTGCCAGTAGTGGCCCAGCCCGAGGCACCGGGGAGCTGTTTTTT. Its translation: CASSGPARGTGELFF. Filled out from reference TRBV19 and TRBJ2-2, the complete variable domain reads DGGITQSPKYLFRKEGQNVTLSCEQNLNHDAMYWYRQDPGQGLRLIYYSQIVNDFQKGDIAEGYSVSREKKESFPLTVTSAQKNPTAFYLCASSGPARGTGELFFGEGSRLTVL.